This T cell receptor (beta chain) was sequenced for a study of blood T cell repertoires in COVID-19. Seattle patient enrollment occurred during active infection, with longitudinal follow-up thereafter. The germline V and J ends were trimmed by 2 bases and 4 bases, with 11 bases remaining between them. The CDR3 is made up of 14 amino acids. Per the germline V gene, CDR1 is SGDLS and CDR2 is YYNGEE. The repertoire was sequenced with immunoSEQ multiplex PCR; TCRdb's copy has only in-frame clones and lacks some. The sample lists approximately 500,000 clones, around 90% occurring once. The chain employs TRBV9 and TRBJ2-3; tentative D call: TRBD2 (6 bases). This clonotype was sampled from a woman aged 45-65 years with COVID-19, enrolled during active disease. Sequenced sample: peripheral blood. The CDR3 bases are TGTGCCAGCAGCGTCGGACCGGGGGCAGATACGCAGTATTTT. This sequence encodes CASSVGPGADTQYF.